The 7 T cell receptor beta chains below all came from one sample that was sequenced in a study of blood T cell repertoires in COVID-19. TCRdb's copy holds only in-frame clones and misses some; the assay was immunoSEQ multiplex PCR. This sample has about 100,000 clones, with around 87% found just once. Material: peripheral blood. The receptors were sampled from a human donor in a cohort sampled during active COVID-19.

The chain employs TRBV28 and TRBJ2-7, with TRBD1 matching 9 bases. In germline, CDR1 is MDHEN, CDR2 SYDVKM. The junction had 4 bases not matched to a gene; V was cut back by 4 bases and J by 3 bases. The CDR3 length is 14 residues. The CDR3 coding sequence is TGTGCCAGCAGTTGGGGACAGGGCAGCTACGAGCAGTACTTC. It encodes CASSWGQGSYEQYF.

V and J are TRBV19 and TRBJ2-1; 7 bases match TRBD1. Germline V gives CDR1 LNHDA, CDR2 SQIVND (reference sequence). Trimming at V came to 5 bases and at J to 9 bases, leaving 7 bases not matched to a gene. The CDR3 contains 13 residues. The CDR3 coding sequence is TGTGCCAGTAGTGTACAGGGGCCGTCTGAGCAGTTCTTC. It translates to CASSVQGPSEQFF.

Only one count was recorded for this clone. The J gene is TRBJ2-1, the V gene TRBV11-2, with TRBD2 identical over 12 bases. This CDR3 is built from 18 residues. Germline CDR1 and CDR2: SGHAT and FQNNGV. J gave up 2 bases and V 1 base, and 6 bases lay outside the gene matches. CDR3 amino acids: CASSLVRPSGRAYNEQFF. The CDR3 nucleotides read TGTGCCAGCAGCTTAGTCCGCCCTAGCGGGAGGGCCTACAATGAGCAGTTCTTC.

The table lists this clone with a count of one. The chain links TRBV5-6 to TRBJ2-7; 10 bases align to TRBD2. The CDR3 spans 16 residues. With V trimmed by 0 bases and J by 2 bases, 5 bases remained unmatched. CDR1 and CDR2 (germline): SGHDT, YYEEEE. CDR3 sequence reads: CASSLAGLAVPYEQYF. CDR3 DNA: TGTGCCAGCAGCTTGGCCGGACTAGCGGTCCCCTACGAGCAGTACTTC.

The chain has TRBV28 and TRBJ1-4; 10 bases agree with TRBD1. Germline V gives CDR1 MDHEN, CDR2 SYDVKM. There are 17 residues in the CDR3. V was clipped by 6 bases and J by 8 bases; unmatched bases: 15. In DNA, the CDR3 is TGTGCCAGCAGCCGCTACCCCGGGACAGGGGAAGGAGAAAAACTGTTTTTT. Residues: CASSRYPGTGEGEKLFF. The full variable domain, completed using reference TRBV28 and TRBJ1-4, is DVKVTQSSRYLVKRTGEKVFLECVQDMDHENMFWYRQDPGLGLRLIYFSYDVKMKEKGDIPEGYSVSREKKERFSLILESASTNQTSMYLCASSRYPGTGEGEKLFFGSGTQLSVL.

The V call is TRBV29-1, the J call TRBJ2-1; 7 bases align to TRBD2. J lost 0 bases, V lost 1 base, and 12 bases had no gene match. The CDR3 extends over 18 amino acids. Germline V gene lookup returns CDR1 SQVTM and CDR2 ANQGSEA. Written as DNA, the CDR3 is TGCAGCGTTGAAGGATTTCCTAGCGGAAGCCTCTCCTACAATGAGCAGTTCTTC. Its translation is CSVEGFPSGSLSYNEQFF.

CDR3 protein: CASSLRLAGLNEQFF. The CDR3 DNA is TGTGCCAGCAGTTTAAGGCTAGCGGGTCTGAATGAGCAGTTCTTC. This rearrangement joins TRBV27 to TRBJ2-1, with 8 bases that match TRBD2. Germline CDR1 and CDR2: MNHEY and SMNVEV (reference sequence). The CDR3 covers 15 residues. Germline trimming cut 2 bases from V and 7 bases from J; bases unmatched to any gene: 7.